The subject of this entry is one T cell receptor beta chain. Antigen: not known. This entry belongs to a study of Ad26.COV2.S vaccination and SARS-CoV-2 variants. Study overall: A participant enrolled in the COV1001 Ad26.COV2.S trial arm provided the sample. Ad26.COV2.S was injected intramuscularly once or twice, 56 days apart. Findings and caveats of the study: Recipients of either vaccine or placebo displayed similar breadth of non-spike TCRs. An underestimation of total T cell responses may have resulted from the TCR breadth and depth analyses.

Assay used: immunoSEQ multiplex PCR; TCRdb lists only in-frame clones, some missing. The table has hundreds of thousands of clones, about 87% seen once; the top ten hold approximately 5.9%. Indicated treatment: roughly 19 received Ad26.COV2.S at low or high dose, single or two shots; five or six received placebo; per-sample allocation not given. Sampling occurred on day 63 after the first vaccine or placebo injection. Germline trimming cut 4 bases from V and 5 bases from J; bases unmatched to any gene: 6. The germline V gene has CDR1 GTSNPN and CDR2 SVGIG (reference sequence). The CDR3 runs to 13 residues.

The sequence derives from a person aged 18-65 years who received the Ad26.COV2.S COVID-19 vaccine or a placebo. The chain uses TRBV30 and TRBJ2-7; TRBD2 agrees at 9 bases. The sequencing used peripheral blood, collected in a trial of Ad26.COV2.S vaccine versus placebo. This CDR3 reads CAWKGGRAHEQYF. The CDR3 coding sequence is TGTGCCTGGAAGGGCGGGAGGGCCCACGAGCAGTACTTC.